The present TCR beta chain was sequenced within a study of blood T cell repertoires in COVID-19. Study-level information: From the United States, Italy and Spain came samples of acute and convalescent COVID-19. The cDNA or gDNA used as material had been derived from T cells, B-cell-depleted T cells, or PBMCs.

Original processing methods: By means of reference gene primer amplification, nucleated cell counts were estimated. Profiling relied on immunoSEQ multiplex PCR, and the TCRdb table lists in-frame clones only, not all of them. V, J and clone size were drawn from that table, and D and trimming were deduced from the DNA. The sample yields around 250,000 clones, 86% seen once. The germline CDR1 and CDR2 sequences are SGHVS and FNYEAQ. Trimming removed 5 bases at V and 5 bases at J, with 12 bases between. The CDR3 has 13 residues. The receptor was isolated from a man aged 18 to 30 with active or convalescent COVID-19. Sequencing was carried out using peripheral blood. The V gene is TRBV7-6, the J gene TRBJ1-2; D gene unclear. The CDR3 loop is CASSLMGEYGYTF. The DNA of the CDR3 is TGTGCCAGCAGCCTGATGGGCGAGTATGGCTACACCTTC.